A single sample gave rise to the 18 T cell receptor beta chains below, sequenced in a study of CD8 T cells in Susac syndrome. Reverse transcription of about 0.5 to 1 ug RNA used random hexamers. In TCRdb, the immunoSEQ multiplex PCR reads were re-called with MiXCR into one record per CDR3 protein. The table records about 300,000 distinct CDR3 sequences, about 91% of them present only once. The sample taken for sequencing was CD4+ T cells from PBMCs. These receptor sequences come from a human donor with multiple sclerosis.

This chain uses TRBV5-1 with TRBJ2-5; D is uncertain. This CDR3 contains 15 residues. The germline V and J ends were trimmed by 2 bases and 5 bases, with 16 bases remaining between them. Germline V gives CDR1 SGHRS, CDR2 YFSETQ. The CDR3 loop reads CASSLEVGQLETQYF. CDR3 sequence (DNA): TGCGCCAGCAGCTTAGAAGTGGGCCAATTGGAGACCCAGTACTTC.

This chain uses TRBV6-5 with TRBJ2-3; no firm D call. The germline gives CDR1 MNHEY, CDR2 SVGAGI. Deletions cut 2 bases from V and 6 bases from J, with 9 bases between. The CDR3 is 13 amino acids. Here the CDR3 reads CASSYNSVDTQYF. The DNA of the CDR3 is TGTGCCAGCAGTTACAATTCGGTGGATACGCAGTATTTT.

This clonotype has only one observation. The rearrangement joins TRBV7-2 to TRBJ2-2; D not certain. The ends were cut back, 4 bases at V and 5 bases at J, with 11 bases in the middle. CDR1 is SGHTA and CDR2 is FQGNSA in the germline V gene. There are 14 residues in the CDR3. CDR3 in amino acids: CASSSRLVTGELFF. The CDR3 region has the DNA TGTGCCAGCAGCTCGCGTCTCGTAACCGGGGAGCTGTTTTTT.

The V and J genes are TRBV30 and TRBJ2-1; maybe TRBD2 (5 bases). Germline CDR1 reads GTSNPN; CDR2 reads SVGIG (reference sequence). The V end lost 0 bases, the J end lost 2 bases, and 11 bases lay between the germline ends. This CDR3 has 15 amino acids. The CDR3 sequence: CAWSVRGGPYNEQFF. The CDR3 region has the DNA TGTGCCTGGAGTGTACGGGGTGGACCCTACAATGAGCAGTTCTTC.

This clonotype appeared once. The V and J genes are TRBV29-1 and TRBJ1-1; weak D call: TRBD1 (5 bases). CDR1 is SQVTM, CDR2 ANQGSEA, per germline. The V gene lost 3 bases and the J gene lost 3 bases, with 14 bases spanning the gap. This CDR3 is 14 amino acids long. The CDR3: CSVDGPRGDTEAFF. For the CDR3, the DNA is TGCAGCGTTGATGGACCCAGAGGGGACACTGAAGCTTTCTTT.

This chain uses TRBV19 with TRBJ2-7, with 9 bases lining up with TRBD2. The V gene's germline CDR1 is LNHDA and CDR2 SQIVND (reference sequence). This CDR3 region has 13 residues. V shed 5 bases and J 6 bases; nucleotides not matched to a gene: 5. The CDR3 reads CASSLAGEGEQYF. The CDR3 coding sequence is TGTGCCAGTAGTTTAGCGGGAGAGGGCGAGCAGTACTTC.

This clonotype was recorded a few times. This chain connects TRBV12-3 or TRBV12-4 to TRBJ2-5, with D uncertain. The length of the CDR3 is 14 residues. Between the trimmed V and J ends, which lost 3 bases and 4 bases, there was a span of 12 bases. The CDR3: CASSLAGTVETQYF. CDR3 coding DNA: TGTGCCAGCAGTTTGGCCGGCACCGTAGAGACCCAGTACTTC.

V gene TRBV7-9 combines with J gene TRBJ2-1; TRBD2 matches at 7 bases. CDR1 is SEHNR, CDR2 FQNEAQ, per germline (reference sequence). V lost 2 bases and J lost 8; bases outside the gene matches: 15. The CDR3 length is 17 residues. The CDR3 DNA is TGTGCCAGCAGCTTATCCTTTCTACGGGAGGCCGAGGATGAGCAGTTCTTC. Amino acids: CASSLSFLREAEDEQFF.

CDR3 amino acids: CASPSRQGRSDTQYF. As DNA, the CDR3 is TGTGCCAGCCCATCCCGACAGGGTAGATCGGATACGCAGTATTTT. The rearrangement joins TRBV6-4 to TRBJ2-3; 7 nucleotides agree with TRBD1. The germline V gene encodes CDR1 MRHNA and CDR2 SNTAGT. The CDR3 totals 15 residues. V trimming: 8 bases; J trimming: 6 bases; junction bases outside the gene matches: 14.

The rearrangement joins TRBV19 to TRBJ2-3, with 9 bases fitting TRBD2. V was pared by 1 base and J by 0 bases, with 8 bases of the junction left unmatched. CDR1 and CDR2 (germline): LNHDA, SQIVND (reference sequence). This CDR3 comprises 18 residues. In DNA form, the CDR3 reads TGTGCCAGTAGTATAGGCCCAGGGACTAGCCTTAGCACAGATACGCAGTATTTT. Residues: CASSIGPGTSLSTDTQYF.

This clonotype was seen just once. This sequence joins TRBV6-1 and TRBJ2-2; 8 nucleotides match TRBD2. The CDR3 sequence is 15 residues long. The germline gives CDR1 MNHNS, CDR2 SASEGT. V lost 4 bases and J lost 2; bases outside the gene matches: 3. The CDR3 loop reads CASSVLAGNTGELFF. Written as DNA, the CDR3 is TGTGCCAGCAGTGTGCTAGCGGGTAACACCGGGGAGCTGTTTTTT.

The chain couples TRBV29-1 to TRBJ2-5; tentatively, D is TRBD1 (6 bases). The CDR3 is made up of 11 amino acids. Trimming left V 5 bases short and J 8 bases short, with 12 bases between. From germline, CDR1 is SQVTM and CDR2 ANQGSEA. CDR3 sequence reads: CSVLARGTQYF. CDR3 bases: TGCAGCGTTCTTGCCAGGGGCACCCAGTACTTC.

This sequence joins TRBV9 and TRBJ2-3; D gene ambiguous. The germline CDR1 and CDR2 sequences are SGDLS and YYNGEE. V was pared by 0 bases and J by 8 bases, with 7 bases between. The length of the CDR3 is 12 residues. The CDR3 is CASSVGFGTQYF. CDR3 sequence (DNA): TGTGCCAGCAGCGTAGGCTTTGGTACGCAGTATTTT.

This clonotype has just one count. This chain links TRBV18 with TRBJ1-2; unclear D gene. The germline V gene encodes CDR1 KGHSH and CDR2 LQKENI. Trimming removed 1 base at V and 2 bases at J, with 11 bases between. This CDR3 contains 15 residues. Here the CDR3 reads CASSPQAEGNYGYTF. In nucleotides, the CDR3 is TGTGCCAGCTCACCACAGGCGGAAGGGAACTATGGCTACACCTTC.

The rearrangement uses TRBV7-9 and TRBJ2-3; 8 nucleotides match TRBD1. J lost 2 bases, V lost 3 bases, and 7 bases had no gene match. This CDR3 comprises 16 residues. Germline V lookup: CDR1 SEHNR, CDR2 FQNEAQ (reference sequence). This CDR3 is CASSFSGTGFTDTQYF. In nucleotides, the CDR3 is TGTGCCAGCAGCTTTTCCGGGACAGGATTCACAGATACGCAGTATTTT. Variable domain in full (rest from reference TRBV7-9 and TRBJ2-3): DTGVSQNPRHKITKRGQNVTFRCDPISEHNRLYWYRQTLGQGPEFLTYFQNEAQLEKSRLLSDRFSAERPKGSFSTLEIQRTEQGDSAMYLCASSFSGTGFTDTQYFGPGTRLTVL.

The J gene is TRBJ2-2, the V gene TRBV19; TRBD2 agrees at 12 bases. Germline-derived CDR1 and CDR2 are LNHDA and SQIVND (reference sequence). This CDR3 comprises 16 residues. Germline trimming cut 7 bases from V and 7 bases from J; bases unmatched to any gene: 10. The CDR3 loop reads CASTPTSGSHGGELFF. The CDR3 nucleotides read TGTGCCAGTACCCCGACTAGCGGGAGCCACGGCGGGGAGCTGTTTTTT.

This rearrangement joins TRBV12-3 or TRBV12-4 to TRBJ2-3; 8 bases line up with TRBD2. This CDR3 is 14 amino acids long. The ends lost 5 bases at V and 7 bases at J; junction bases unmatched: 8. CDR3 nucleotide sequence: TGTGCCAGCAGTCCTCGGACTAGCCCCCATACGCAGTATTTT. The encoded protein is CASSPRTSPHTQYF.

The CDR3 region has the DNA TGCAGCGTGGGGGGCGGGACAACTAGCTCTGGGGCCAACGTCCTGACTTTC. This sequence encodes CSVGGGTTSSGANVLTF. The rearrangement links TRBV29-1 to TRBJ2-6; D tentatively fits TRBD1 or TRBD2 (6 bases each). Trimming removed 6 bases at V and 0 bases at J, with 18 bases between. In germline, CDR1 is SQVTM, CDR2 ANQGSEA. The CDR3 contains 17 residues.